A selection of T cell receptor beta chains follows, all from one sample in a study of Ad26.COV2.S vaccination and SARS-CoV-2 variants. The data were produced by immunoSEQ multiplex PCR, yet TCRdb's version contains in-frame clones alone and is incomplete. Here the sample spans hundreds of thousands of clones, roughly four fifths being singletons. Material: peripheral blood, obtained in a trial of Ad26.COV2.S vaccine versus placebo. The origin of the receptors is a person aged 18-65 years who received the Ad26.COV2.S COVID-19 vaccine or a placebo. Both conserved end residues are part of each CDR3. D genes are given only for firm matches. Expanded clones get a size class; other rows say once, few or many, or leave the size out.

J gene | V gene | clone size | D gene | CDR3 protein | CDR3 DNA
TRBJ1-2 | TRBV12-3/TRBV12-4 | . | TRBD1 | CASIGQVSGYTF | TGTGCCAGCATTGGACAGGTTTCTGGCTACACCTTC
TRBJ1-1 | TRBV5-1 | once | . | CASSSAPGHLGAFF | TGCGCCAGCAGCTCCGCGCCCGGACATTTGGGAGCTTTCTTT
TRBJ1-1 | TRBV6-1 | . | . | CASSPPGGNTEAFF | TGTGCCAGCAGCCCGCCCGGGGGTAACACTGAAGCTTTCTTT
TRBJ2-3 | TRBV6-4 | many | TRBD2 | CASSELAGSTDTQYF | TGTGCCAGCAGTGAACTAGCGGGGAGCACAGATACGCAGTATTTT
TRBJ2-1 | TRBV11-3 | . | TRBD2 | CASSWSGRGSYNEQFF | TGTGCCAGCAGCTGGAGCGGGAGGGGCTCCTACAATGAGCAGTTCTTC
TRBJ1-2 | TRBV19 | . | . | CASSGGSGYGYTF | TGTGCCAGTAGTGGGGGTAGTGGCTATGGCTACACCTTC
TRBJ2-7 | TRBV19 | . | . | CASSRDLTDEQYF | TGTGCCAGTTCTCGGGACCTCACGGACGAGCAGTACTTC
TRBJ2-1 | TRBV7-2 | . | TRBD2 | CASSTPGGRNEQFF | TGTGCCAGCAGCACCCCGGGGGGGCGTAATGAGCAGTTCTTC
TRBJ2-5 | TRBV27 | once | . | CASSLLWPGETQYF | TGTGCCAGCAGTTTATTGTGGCCGGGAGAGACCCAGTACTTC
TRBJ2-6 | TRBV7-3 | . | . | CASSLGAAPGANVLTF | TGTGCCAGCAGCTTAGGGGCGGCCCCTGGGGCCAACGTCCTGACTTTC
TRBJ2-1 | TRBV18 | . | TRBD2 | CASSLREVNEQFF | TGTGCCAGCTCACTCCGGGAGGTCAATGAGCAGTTCTTC
TRBJ2-5 | TRBV4-2 | . | TRBD2 | CASSHKGRGGGETQYF | TGTGCCAGCAGCCACAAAGGGCGGGGGGGCGGAGAGACCCAGTACTTC
TRBJ1-2 | TRBV5-6 | . | . | CASSFRAVGRGYTF | TGTGCCAGCAGCTTTAGGGCGGTCGGGAGGGGCTACACCTTC
TRBJ1-1 | TRBV12-3/TRBV12-4 | once | TRBD1 | CASSWDRETEAFF | TGTGCCAGCAGTTGGGACAGGGAAACTGAAGCTTTCTTT
TRBJ1-3 | TRBV18 | . | . | CASSPAGEAAGNTIYF | TGTGCCAGCTCACCAGCCGGGGAGGCGGCTGGAAACACCATATATTTT
TRBJ2-1 | TRBV6-6 | . | . | CASSPMFEQFF | TGTGCCAGCAGCCCCATGTTTGAGCAGTTCTTC
TRBJ1-4 | TRBV18 | . | . | CASSPRDVGEKLFF | TGTGCCAGCTCACCACGGGACGTCGGGGAAAAACTGTTTTTT
TRBJ1-5 | TRBV7-2 | . | . | CASSFRHGQPQHF | TGTGCCAGCAGCTTCAGACACGGCCAGCCCCAGCATTTT
TRBJ2-1 | TRBV19 | . | . | CASSFLRGEQFF | TGTGCCAGTAGTTTTCTCAGGGGTGAGCAGTTCTTC
TRBJ1-2 | TRBV29-1 | . | TRBD1 | CSVEGDRDTYGYTF | TGCAGCGTTGAAGGGGACAGGGATACGTATGGCTACACCTTC
TRBJ2-1 | TRBV11-2 | once | . | CASSGGSSYNEQFF | TGTGCCAGCAGCGGGGGGTCCTCCTACAATGAGCAGTTCTTC
TRBJ2-1 | TRBV3-1/TRBV3-2 | . | . | CASSSRTGHSYNEQFF | TGTGCCAGCAGCTCACGGACCGGCCACTCCTACAATGAGCAGTTCTTC
TRBJ2-2 | TRBV6-2/TRBV6-3 | . | . | CASSSRGYANTGELFF | TGTGCCAGCAGTTCCCGAGGGTACGCGAACACCGGGGAGCTGTTTTTT
TRBJ2-7 | TRBV3-1/TRBV3-2 | . | . | CASSQKGYEQYF | TGTGCCAGCAGCCAGAAGGGCTACGAGCAGTACTTC
TRBJ1-1 | TRBV27 | . | . | CASRREGLLATEAFF | TGTGCCAGCAGACGAGAGGGACTGCTGGCCACTGAAGCTTTCTTT
TRBJ2-1 | TRBV9 | . | TRBD2 | CASSVGGQLAGPYNEQFF | TGTGCCAGCAGCGTAGGAGGGCAACTAGCGGGCCCCTACAATGAGCAGTTCTTC
TRBJ2-3 | TRBV4-1 | . | TRBD2 | CASSQEPSGGWDTQYF | TGCGCCAGCAGCCAAGAGCCTAGCGGGGGCTGGGATACGCAGTATTTT
TRBJ2-7 | TRBV27 | few | TRBD1 | CASSLAGQGYEQYF | TGTGCCAGCAGTCTCGCGGGACAGGGCTACGAGCAGTACTTC
TRBJ1-2 | TRBV5-1 | . | TRBD1 | CASSFDRGTSYTF | TGCGCCAGCAGCTTTGACAGGGGCACGTCCTACACCTTC
TRBJ1-1 | TRBV5-6 | . | . | CASSPGPATEAFF | TGTGCCAGCAGCCCGGGGCCGGCCACTGAAGCTTTCTTT
TRBJ2-7 | TRBV19 | . | TRBD1 | CASTAGTGSYEQYF | TGTGCCAGTACCGCCGGGACAGGGAGTTACGAGCAGTACTTC
TRBJ1-4 | TRBV18 | once | TRBD1 | CASSPLQGAREKLFF | TGTGCCAGCTCACCGCTACAGGGGGCGCGGGAAAAACTGTTTTTT
TRBJ2-2 | TRBV3-1/TRBV3-2 | . | . | CASSPAGGEANTGELFF | TGTGCCAGCAGCCCTGCGGGCGGGGAGGCGAACACCGGGGAGCTGTTTTTT
TRBJ2-2 | TRBV30 | . | . | CAWKGDNTGELFF | TGTGCCTGGAAGGGGGATAACACCGGGGAGCTGTTTTTT
TRBJ1-2 | TRBV12-5 | . | . | CASGFGATDYGYTF | TGTGCTAGTGGTTTTGGGGCAACAGACTATGGCTACACCTTC
TRBJ2-7 | TRBV27 | few | . | CASRPPGSYEQYF | TGTGCCAGCAGACCCCCGGGTTCCTACGAGCAGTACTTC
TRBJ1-1 | TRBV7-9 | . | . | CASTISALNTEAFF | TGTGCCAGCACCATATCCGCACTGAACACTGAAGCTTTCTTT
TRBJ2-1 | TRBV28 | few | . | CASSGGGYNEQFF | TGTGCCAGCAGTGGGGGAGGCTACAATGAGCAGTTCTTC
TRBJ1-2 | TRBV30 | once | . | CAWSAGGFYGYTF | TGTGCCTGGAGTGCTGGGGGTTTCTATGGCTACACCTTC
TRBJ1-1 | TRBV6-5 | . | TRBD1 | CASRMEGAAFF | TGTGCCAGCCGAATGGAGGGGGCGGCTTTCTTT
TRBJ1-2 | TRBV4-1 | . | . | CASSLVPGTHYGYTF | TGCGCCAGCAGCTTAGTCCCCGGGACACACTATGGCTACACCTTC
TRBJ1-2 | TRBV2 | . | . | CASSERRMGGYTF | TGTGCCAGCAGTGAACGGCGGATGGGTGGCTACACCTTC
TRBJ1-6 | TRBV5-6 | . | . | CASSFASSYNSPLHF | TGTGCCAGCAGCTTTGCGAGCTCCTATAATTCACCCCTCCACTTT
TRBJ1-4 | TRBV7-9 | . | . | CASSLYGDEKLFF | TGTGCCAGCAGCCTCTACGGGGATGAAAAACTGTTTTTT
TRBJ1-4 | TRBV7-9 | once | TRBD1 | CASSSGQGAREKLFF | TGTGCCAGCAGCTCCGGACAGGGGGCAAGAGAAAAACTGTTTTTT
TRBJ2-5 | TRBV12-3/TRBV12-4 | . | TRBD1 | CASSGTARTQYF | TGTGCCAGCAGTGGGACAGCCCGGACCCAGTACTTC